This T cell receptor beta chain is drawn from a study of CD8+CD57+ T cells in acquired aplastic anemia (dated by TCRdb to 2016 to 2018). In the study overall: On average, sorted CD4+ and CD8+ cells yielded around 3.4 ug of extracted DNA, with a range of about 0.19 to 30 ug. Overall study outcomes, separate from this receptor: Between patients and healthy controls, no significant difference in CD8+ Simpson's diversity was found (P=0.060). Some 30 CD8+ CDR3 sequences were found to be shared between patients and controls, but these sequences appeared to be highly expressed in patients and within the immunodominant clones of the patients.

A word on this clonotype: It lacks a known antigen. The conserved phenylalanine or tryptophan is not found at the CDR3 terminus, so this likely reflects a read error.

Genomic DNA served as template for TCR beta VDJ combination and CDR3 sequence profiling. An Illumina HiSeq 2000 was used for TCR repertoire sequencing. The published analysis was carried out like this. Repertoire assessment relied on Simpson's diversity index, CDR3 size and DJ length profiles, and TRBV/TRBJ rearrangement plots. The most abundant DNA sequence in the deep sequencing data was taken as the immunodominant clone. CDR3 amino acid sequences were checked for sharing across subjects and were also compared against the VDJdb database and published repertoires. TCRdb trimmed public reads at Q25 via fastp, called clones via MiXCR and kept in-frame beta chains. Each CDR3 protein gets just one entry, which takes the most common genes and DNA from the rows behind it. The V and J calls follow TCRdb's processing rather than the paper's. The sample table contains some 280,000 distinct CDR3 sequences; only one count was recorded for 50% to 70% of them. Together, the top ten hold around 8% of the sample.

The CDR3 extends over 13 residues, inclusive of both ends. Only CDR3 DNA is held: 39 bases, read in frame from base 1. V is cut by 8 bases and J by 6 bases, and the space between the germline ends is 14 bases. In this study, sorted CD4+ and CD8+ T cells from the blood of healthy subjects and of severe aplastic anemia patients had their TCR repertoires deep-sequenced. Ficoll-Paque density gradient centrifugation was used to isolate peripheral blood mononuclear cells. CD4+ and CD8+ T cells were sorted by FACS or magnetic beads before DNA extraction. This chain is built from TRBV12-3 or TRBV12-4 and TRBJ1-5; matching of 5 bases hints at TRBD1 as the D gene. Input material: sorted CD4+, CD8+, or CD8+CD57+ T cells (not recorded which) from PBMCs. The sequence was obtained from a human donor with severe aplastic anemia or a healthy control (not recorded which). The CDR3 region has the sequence CASGRDLGQPQHL. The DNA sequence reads TGTGCCAGCGGCAGGGATCTAGGTCAGCCCCAGCATCTT.